These 11 T cell receptor beta chains share one sample of origin, sequenced in a study of identical twins. One entry per CDR3 protein, called by TCRdb with MiXCR from the 5' RACE reads. The sample holds 450,000 to 650,000 distinct CDR3 sequences; nearly 10% are singletons and the top ten take under 3%. The sample also formed part of further work on yellow fever vaccine responses in identical twins.

The sequenced sample consisted of PBMCs. These receptors all come from a woman aged 18-30 years in good health.

This clonotype has a count of ten or more. The chain is built from TRBV3-1 and TRBJ2-5; TRBD1 or TRBD2 may be the D gene (5 bases each). V dropped 4 bases and J dropped 1 base, with 16 bases sitting between them. Germline lookup yields CDR1 LGHDT and CDR2 YNNKEL (reference sequence). The CDR3 is made up of 16 amino acids. The CDR3 loop reads CASSPLGERLQETQYF. The CDR3 DNA reads as TGTGCCAGCAGCCCGCTGGGGGAGCGGCTCCAAGAGACCCAGTACTTC.

This clonotype was counted between two and nine times. V usage is TRBV20-1 and J usage is TRBJ2-5; D is unclear. Trimming pared 3 bases from V and 5 bases from J, leaving 4 bases between. Per the germline V gene, CDR1 is DFQATT and CDR2 is SNEGSKA (reference sequence). CDR3 length: 10 amino acids. The CDR3 DNA follows: TGCAGTGCTAGTGGCGAGACCCAGTACTTC. It encodes CSASGETQYF.

This clonotype was seen many times. This chain connects TRBV9 to TRBJ2-2, with 12 bases aligning to TRBD2. V lost 0 bases to trimming and J lost 6 bases; unmatched junction nucleotides: 6. The V gene's germline CDR1 is SGDLS and CDR2 YYNGEE. The CDR3 has 17 amino acids. The CDR3 spells CASSVDPTSGRSGELFF. The CDR3 DNA sequence: TGTGCCAGCAGCGTAGACCCTACTAGCGGGAGGTCCGGGGAGCTGTTTTTT.

This clonotype was observed at least ten times. The chain carries TRBV10-3 and TRBJ1-5; D is ambiguous. The V and J ends lost 0 bases and 4 bases respectively, with 10 bases between them. Germline CDR1 ENHRY, CDR2 SYGVKD. CDR3 length: 15 amino acids. The CDR3 DNA reads TGTGCCATCAGTGAGTCCCGGGGAGAGAATCAGCCCCAGCATTTT. Encoded protein: CAISESRGENQPQHF.

The CDR3 DNA sequence: TGCAGCGGGGGAGGGACAGGGTCGGTCGGGGAGCTGTTTTTT. Translation gives CSGGGTGSVGELFF. The V and J genes are TRBV29-1 and TRBJ2-2; 9 bases line up with TRBD1. J lost 7 bases, V lost 7 bases, and 10 bases had no gene match. CDR3 size: 14 residues. Germline CDR1 and CDR2: SQVTM and ANQGSEA.

This clonotype came up a few times. J is TRBJ2-5 and V is TRBV20-1; 9 positions match TRBD2. The CDR3 length is 14 residues. J was trimmed by 4 bases and V by 5 bases; bases with no gene match: 8. Germline V lookup: CDR1 DFQATT, CDR2 SNEGSKA (reference sequence). The CDR3 reads CSARAGLAGETQYF. The DNA of the CDR3 is TGCAGTGCTCGAGCGGGACTAGCAGGAGAGACCCAGTACTTC.

The chain uses TRBV12-3 or TRBV12-4 and TRBJ1-3; TRBD1 is a possible D gene (5 bases). Trimming cost V 1 base and J 3 bases, with 7 bases left between them. This CDR3 spans 14 amino acids. The CDR3 DNA sequence: TGTGCCAGCAGTTTAGGACAGTTTGGAAACACCATATATTTT. This codes for CASSLGQFGNTIYF.

This clonotype was seen at least ten times. The chain carries TRBV6-6 and TRBJ2-7, with D perhaps assigned TRBD1 or TRBD2 (5 bases each). There are 13 residues in the CDR3. Trimming cost V 7 bases and J 3 bases, with 13 bases left between them. Germline V gives CDR1 MNHNY, CDR2 SVGAGI (reference sequence). CDR3 in DNA: TGTGCCAGCAATCCGGGACCCAACTACGAGCAGTACTTC. Translating it yields CASNPGPNYEQYF.

This rearrangement joins TRBV20-1 to TRBJ1-2; D gene uncertain. CDR3 size: 15 residues. CDR1 is DFQATT and CDR2 is SNEGSKA in the germline V gene (reference sequence). Deletions cut 3 bases from V and 0 bases from J, with 14 bases between. In nucleotides, the CDR3 is TGCAGTGCTAGCAATCAAAGGAAGACTAACTATGGCTACACCTTC. The encoded protein is CSASNQRKTNYGYTF.

This clonotype was observed at least ten times. The V call is TRBV20-1, the J call TRBJ2-1; TRBD2 agrees at 12 bases. After removal of 5 bases from V and 1 base from J, the junction contained 6 bases not matched to a gene. This CDR3 has 16 residues. Per germline, CDR1 DFQATT and CDR2 SNEGSKA (reference sequence). CDR3 bases: TGCAGTGCTCCGACTAGCGGGAGTGTATCCTACAATGAGCAGTTCTTC. It is translated as CSAPTSGSVSYNEQFF.

The chain recombines TRBV12-3 or TRBV12-4 with TRBJ2-3, with D tentatively TRBD2 (6 bases). The CDR3 covers 15 residues. Trimming cost V 3 bases and J 7 bases, with 17 bases left between them. The CDR3 DNA is TGTGCCAGCAGTTTGGGGACTCCGGTAGTAAATACGCAGTATTTT. It is translated as CASSLGTPVVNTQYF.